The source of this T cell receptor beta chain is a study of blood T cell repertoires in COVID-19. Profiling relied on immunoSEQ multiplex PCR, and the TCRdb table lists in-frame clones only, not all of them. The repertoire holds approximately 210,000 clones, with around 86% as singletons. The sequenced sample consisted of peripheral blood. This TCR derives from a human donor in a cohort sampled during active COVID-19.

The CDR3 nucleotides read TGTGCCAGCAGGGACAGGGAAAATCAGCCCCAGCATTTT. Translated: CASRDRENQPQHF. The chain recombines TRBV19 with TRBJ1-5; 9 bases fit TRBD1. The J segment lost 4 bases and the V segment lost 9 bases, leaving 4 bases of the junction unmatched. CDR3 length: 13 amino acids. CDR1 and CDR2 (germline): LNHDA, SQIVND (reference sequence).